The entry below describes one T cell receptor (beta chain). Its antigen target is currently unknown. Base qualities are missing; no much larger clone stands one base away. The immunoSEQ Assay, a bias-controlled multiplex PCR, was used to amplify TCRbeta CDR3 regions from genomic DNA. As for how the authors treated the data: The number of nucleated cells in each sample was estimated from the amplification of reference gene primers within the assay. Sequence reads were collapsed and filtered to measure the absolute abundance of every unique TCRbeta CDR3 rearrangement. For each sample, productive Simpson clonality was calculated as the square root of Simpson's diversity index across productive rearrangements. Sourced from immuneACCESS, this table was stored by TCRdb with only in-frame sequences that have V and J called. A share of the clones is absent; for the studies checked, an unresolved V gene accounts for under half, and the remainder has no known explanation. V and J calls and clone size are copied from that table; D and trimming were computed from the DNA. Here the sample has about 200,000 clones; 75% to 85% occur a single time. Clones ranked in the top ten supply 5.2% of the sample.

The CDR3 contains 17 residues, cysteine and phenylalanine counted. The DNA shown is the 51-base CDR3, in frame from base 1. Trimming leaves V shorter by 4 bases and J shorter by 1 base, with the junction holding 8 bases beyond the gene matches. Looking up the germline V gene yields CDR1 SGHRS and CDR2 YFSETQ. These data come from a study of blood T cell repertoires in COVID-19 (dated by TCRdb to 2019 to 2021). Looking at the study overall: Samples covering the acute and convalescent phases of COVID-19 were provided by collaborators in the United States, Italy and Spain. The prospective study material was composed of cDNA or gDNA derived from T cells, B-cell-depleted T cells, or PBMCs. Subjects who had been exposed to COVID-19, were actively infected with it, or had recovered from it provided the deeply sampled blood TCRbeta repertoires that made up the dataset. The repertoires were released in a freely available public database intended as a resource for research on the immune response to SARS-CoV-2. Samples were obtained from the ongoing ImmuneRACE study (first 160 participants) and from approximately 1,200 subjects provided by 6 global collaborators. A de-identified subject ID, COVID-19 status, age in years and sex were almost always included in the sample metadata. HLA class I and class II types, where available, came from metadata supplied by the sample provider rather than from assay-based typing.

One collaborating source in Seattle enrolled patients during active infection and followed them longitudinally through the course of disease. Each collaborating institution followed its own protocols to collect whole blood in K2EDTA tubes. For TCRbeta analysis, collaborators shipped samples as frozen whole blood, isolated PBMCs, or DNA extracted from either of those sample types. Broader findings and caveats from the paper: How much clinical and demographic metadata was included differed by source and by participant, and the metadata was provided uncurated.

This TCR was recovered from a woman in her seventies with COVID-19, enrolled during active disease. This receptor chain uses TRBV5-1 and TRBJ1-4; TRBD1 fits 9 bases in the junction. Sequenced: peripheral blood. The CDR3 region has the sequence CASSPLGTGRTNEKLFF. Here is the DNA: TGCGCCAGCAGCCCTCTAGGGACAGGGCGAACTAATGAAAAACTGTTTTTT.